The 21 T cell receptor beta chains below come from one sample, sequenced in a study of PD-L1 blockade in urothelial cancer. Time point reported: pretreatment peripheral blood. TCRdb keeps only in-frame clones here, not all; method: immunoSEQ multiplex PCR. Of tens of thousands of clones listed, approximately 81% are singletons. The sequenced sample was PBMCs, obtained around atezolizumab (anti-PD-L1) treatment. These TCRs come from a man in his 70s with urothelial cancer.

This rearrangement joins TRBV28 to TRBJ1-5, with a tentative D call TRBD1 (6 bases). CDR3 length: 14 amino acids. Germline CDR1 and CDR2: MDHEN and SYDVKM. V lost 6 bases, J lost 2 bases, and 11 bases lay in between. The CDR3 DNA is TGTGCCAGCAGCCCCAACAGGGGCAATCAGCCCCAGCATTTT. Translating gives CASSPNRGNQPQHF.

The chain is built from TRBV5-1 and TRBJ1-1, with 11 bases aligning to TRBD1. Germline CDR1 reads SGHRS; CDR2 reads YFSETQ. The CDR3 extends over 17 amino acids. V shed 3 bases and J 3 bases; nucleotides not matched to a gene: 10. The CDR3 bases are TGCGCCAGCAGCTCCCGGGACAGGGGGTCGCCTGACACTGAAGCTTTCTTT. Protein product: CASSSRDRGSPDTEAFF.

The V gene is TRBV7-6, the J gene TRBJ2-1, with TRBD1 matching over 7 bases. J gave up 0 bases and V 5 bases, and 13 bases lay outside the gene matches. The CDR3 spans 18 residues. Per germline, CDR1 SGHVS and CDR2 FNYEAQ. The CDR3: CASSQKARDRASYNEQFF. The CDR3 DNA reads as TGTGCCAGCAGCCAAAAAGCCCGCGACAGGGCCTCCTACAATGAGCAGTTCTTC.

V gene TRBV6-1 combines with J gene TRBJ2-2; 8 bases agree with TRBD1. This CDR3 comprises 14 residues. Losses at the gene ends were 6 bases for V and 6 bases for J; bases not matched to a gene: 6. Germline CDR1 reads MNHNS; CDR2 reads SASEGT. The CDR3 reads CASSRGLISGELFF. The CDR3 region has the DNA TGTGCCAGCAGCAGGGGGCTGATTTCCGGGGAGCTGTTTTTT.

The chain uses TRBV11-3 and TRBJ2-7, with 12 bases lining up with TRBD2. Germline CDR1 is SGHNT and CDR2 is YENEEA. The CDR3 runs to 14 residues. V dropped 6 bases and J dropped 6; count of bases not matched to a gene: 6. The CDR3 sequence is CASSLLAGGFEQYF. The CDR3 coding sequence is TGTGCCAGCAGTCTACTAGCGGGAGGTTTCGAGCAGTACTTC. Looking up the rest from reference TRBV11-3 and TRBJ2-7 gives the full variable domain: EAGVVQSPRYKIIEKKQPVAFWCNPISGHNTLYWYLQNLGQGPELLIRYENEEAVDDSQLPKDRFSAERLKGVDSTLKIQPAELGDSAVYLCASSLLAGGFEQYFGPGTRLTVT.

The CDR3, as DNA: TGTGCCAGCAGCCGGGTGGGTGGAAACACCATATATTTT. Protein product: CASSRVGGNTIYF. The V and J genes are TRBV7-2 and TRBJ1-3, with unresolved D. CDR1 and CDR2 (germline): SGHTA, FQGNSA. The CDR3 runs to 13 residues. The germline V and J ends were trimmed by 5 bases and 3 bases, with 8 bases remaining between them. Variable domain in full (rest from reference TRBV7-2 and TRBJ1-3): GAGVSQSPSNKVTEKGKDVELRCDPISGHTALYWYRQSLGQGLEFLIYFQGNSAPDKSGLPSDRFSAERTGGSVSTLTIQRTQQEDSAVYLCASSRVGGNTIYFGEGSWLTVV.

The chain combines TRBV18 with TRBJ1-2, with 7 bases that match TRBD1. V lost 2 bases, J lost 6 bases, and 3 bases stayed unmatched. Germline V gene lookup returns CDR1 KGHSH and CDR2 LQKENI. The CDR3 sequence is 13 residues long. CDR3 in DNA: TGTGCCAGCTCACCAACACAGGGGAATGGCTACACCTTC. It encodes CASSPTQGNGYTF.

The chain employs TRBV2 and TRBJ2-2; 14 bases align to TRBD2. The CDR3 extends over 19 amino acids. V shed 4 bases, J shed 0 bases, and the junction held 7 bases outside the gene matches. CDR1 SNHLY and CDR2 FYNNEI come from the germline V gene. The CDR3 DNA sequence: TGTGCCAGCAGTGGACTAGCGGGGGGGATTCGAACGAACACCGGGGAGCTGTTTTTT. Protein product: CASSGLAGGIRTNTGELFF.

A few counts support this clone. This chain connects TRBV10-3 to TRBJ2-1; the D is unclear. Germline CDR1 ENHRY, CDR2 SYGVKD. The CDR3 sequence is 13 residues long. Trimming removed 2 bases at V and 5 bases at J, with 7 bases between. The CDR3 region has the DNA TGTGCCATCAGTGAGAACAGCCACAATGAGCAGTTCTTC. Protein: CAISENSHNEQFF.

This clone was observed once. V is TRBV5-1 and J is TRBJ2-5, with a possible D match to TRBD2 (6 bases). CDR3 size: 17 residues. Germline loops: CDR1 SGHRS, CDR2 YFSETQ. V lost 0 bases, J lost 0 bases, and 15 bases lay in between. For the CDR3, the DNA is TGCGCCAGCAGCTTGGGGGGAGTGGGACTTAACCAAGAGACCCAGTACTTC. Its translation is CASSLGGVGLNQETQYF.

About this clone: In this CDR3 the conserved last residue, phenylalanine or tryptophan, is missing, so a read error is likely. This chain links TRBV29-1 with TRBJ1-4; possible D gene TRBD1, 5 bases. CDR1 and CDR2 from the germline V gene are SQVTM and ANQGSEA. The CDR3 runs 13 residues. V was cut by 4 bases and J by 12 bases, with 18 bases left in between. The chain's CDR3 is CSVADADMGQLFL. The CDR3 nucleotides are TGCAGCGTTGCTGACGCCGATATGGGGCAACTGTTTCTT.

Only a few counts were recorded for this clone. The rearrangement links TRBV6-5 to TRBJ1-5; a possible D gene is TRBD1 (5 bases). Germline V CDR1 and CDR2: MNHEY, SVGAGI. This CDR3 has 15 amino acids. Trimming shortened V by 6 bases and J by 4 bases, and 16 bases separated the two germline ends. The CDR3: CASSQTFGTNQPQHF. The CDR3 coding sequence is TGTGCCAGCAGCCAAACTTTCGGGACTAATCAGCCCCAGCATTTT.

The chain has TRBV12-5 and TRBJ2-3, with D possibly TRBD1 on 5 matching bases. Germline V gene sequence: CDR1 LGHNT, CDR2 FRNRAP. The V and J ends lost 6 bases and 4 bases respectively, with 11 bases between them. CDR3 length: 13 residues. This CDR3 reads CASGHDSADTQYF. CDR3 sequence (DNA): TGTGCTAGTGGGCACGACAGTGCAGATACGCAGTATTTT. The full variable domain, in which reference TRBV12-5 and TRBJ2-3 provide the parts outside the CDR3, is DARVTQTPRHKVTEMGQEVTMRCQPILGHNTVFWYRQTMMQGLELLAYFRNRAPLDDSGMPKDRFSAEMPDATLATLKIQPSEPRDSAVYFCASGHDSADTQYFGPGTRLTVL.

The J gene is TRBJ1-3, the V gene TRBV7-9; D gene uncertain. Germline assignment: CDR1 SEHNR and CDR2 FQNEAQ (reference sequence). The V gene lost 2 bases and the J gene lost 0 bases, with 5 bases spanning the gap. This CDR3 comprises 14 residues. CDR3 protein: CASSLYTSGNTIYF. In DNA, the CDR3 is TGTGCCAGCAGCTTATACACCTCTGGAAACACCATATATTTT. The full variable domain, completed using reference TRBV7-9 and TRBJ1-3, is DTGVSQNPRHKITKRGQNVTFRCDPISEHNRLYWYRQTLGQGPEFLTYFQNEAQLEKSRLLSDRFSAERPKGSFSTLEIQRTEQGDSAMYLCASSLYTSGNTIYFGEGSWLTVV.

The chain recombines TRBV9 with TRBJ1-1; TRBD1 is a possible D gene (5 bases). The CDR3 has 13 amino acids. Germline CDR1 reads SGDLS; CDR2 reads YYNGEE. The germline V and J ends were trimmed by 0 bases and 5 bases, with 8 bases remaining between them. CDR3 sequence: CASSVGPGTEAFF. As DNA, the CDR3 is TGTGCCAGCAGCGTAGGTCCAGGGACTGAAGCTTTCTTT. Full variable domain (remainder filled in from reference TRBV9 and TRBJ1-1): DSGVTQTPKHLITATGQRVTLRCSPRSGDLSVYWYQQSLDQGLQFLIQYYNGEERAKGNILERFSAQQFPDLHSELNLSSLELGDSALYFCASSVGPGTEAFFGQGTRLTVV.

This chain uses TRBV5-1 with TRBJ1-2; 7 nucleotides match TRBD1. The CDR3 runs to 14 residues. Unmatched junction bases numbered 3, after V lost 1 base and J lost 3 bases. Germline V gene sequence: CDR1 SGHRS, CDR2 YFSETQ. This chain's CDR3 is CASSLRGRDYGYTF. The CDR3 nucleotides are TGCGCCAGCAGCTTGAGGGGGCGCGACTATGGCTACACCTTC.

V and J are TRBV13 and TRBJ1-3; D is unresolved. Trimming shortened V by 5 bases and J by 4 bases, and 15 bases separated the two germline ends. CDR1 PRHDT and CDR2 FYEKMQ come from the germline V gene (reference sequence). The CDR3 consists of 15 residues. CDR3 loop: CASSPSRAVGNTIYF. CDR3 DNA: TGTGCCAGCAGCCCGTCCCGAGCTGTCGGAAACACCATATATTTT. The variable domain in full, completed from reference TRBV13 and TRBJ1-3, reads AAGVIQSPRHLIKEKRETATLKCYPIPRHDTVYWYQQGPGQDPQFLISFYEKMQSDKGSIPDRFSAQQFSDYHSELNMSSLELGDSALYFCASSPSRAVGNTIYFGEGSWLTVV.

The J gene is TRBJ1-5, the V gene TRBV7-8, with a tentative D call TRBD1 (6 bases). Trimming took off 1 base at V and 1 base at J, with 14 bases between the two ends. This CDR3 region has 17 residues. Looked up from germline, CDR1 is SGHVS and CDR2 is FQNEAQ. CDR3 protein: CASSLVPNRVSNQPQHF. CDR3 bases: TGTGCCAGCAGCTTAGTCCCCAACAGGGTGAGCAATCAGCCCCAGCATTTT.

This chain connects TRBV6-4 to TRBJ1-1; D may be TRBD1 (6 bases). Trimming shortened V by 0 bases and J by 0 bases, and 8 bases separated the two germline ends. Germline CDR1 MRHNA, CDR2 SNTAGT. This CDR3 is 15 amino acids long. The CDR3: CASSDSPGVNTEAFF. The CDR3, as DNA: TGTGCCAGCAGTGACTCCCCAGGGGTGAACACTGAAGCTTTCTTT.

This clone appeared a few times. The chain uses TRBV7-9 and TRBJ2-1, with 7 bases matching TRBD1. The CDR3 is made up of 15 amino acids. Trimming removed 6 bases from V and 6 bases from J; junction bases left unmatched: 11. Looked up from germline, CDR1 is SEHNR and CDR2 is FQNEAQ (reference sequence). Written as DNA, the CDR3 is TGTGCCAGCAGTTCACACACGGACAGGCGCAATGAGCAGTTCTTC. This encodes CASSSHTDRRNEQFF.

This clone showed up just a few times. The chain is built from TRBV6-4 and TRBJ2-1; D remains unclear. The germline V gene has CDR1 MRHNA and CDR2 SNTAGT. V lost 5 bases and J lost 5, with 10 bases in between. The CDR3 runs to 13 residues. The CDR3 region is CASSPETNNEQFF. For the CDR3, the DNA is TGTGCCAGCAGTCCCGAGACAAACAATGAGCAGTTCTTC.